The 5 T cell receptor beta chains listed next were all sequenced from one sample in a study of blood T cell repertoires in COVID-19. The protocol was immunoSEQ multiplex PCR, while the TCRdb copy is restricted to in-frame clones and leaves out a portion. The repertoire includes 150,000 to 200,000 clones, around nine tenths of them detected once, and less than 3.5% sits in the top ten. The sequenced material came from peripheral blood. All receptors derive from a man in his 70s with acute or convalescent COVID-19.

The V gene is TRBV11-2, the J gene TRBJ2-5; possibly TRBD2 for D (5 bases). Germline V gene data show CDR1 as SGHAT and CDR2 as FQNNGV. The CDR3 contains 13 residues. V was pared by 2 bases and J by 7 bases, with 11 bases between. The CDR3: CASSLTISVTQYF. The CDR3 coding sequence is TGTGCCAGCAGCTTAACCATTAGCGTGACCCAGTACTTC.

On this clone: The sample holds other DNA sequences that translate to the same CDR3. The chain combines TRBV6-1 with TRBJ2-7; D call uncertain. Germline V lookup: CDR1 MNHNS, CDR2 SASEGT. There are 12 residues in the CDR3. Deletions cut 2 bases from V and 0 bases from J, with 2 bases between. The DNA of the CDR3 is TGTGCCAGCAGTGAACACTCCTACGAGCAGTACTTC. Protein sequence: CASSEHSYEQYF.

The chain combines TRBV28 with TRBJ1-2; D is perhaps TRBD1 (6 bases). The V and J ends lost 1 base and 5 bases respectively, with 14 bases between them. CDR1 is MDHEN, CDR2 SYDVKM, per germline. This CDR3 region has 15 residues. The chain's CDR3 is CASSLYLGAGYGYTF. CDR3 bases: TGTGCCAGCAGTTTATATCTGGGGGCAGGTTATGGCTACACCTTC.

DNA of the CDR3: TGTGCCAGCAGCACGACGGGGTCGGAGACCCAGTACTTC. It translates to CASSTTGSETQYF. The V gene is TRBV5-4, the J gene TRBJ2-5; weak D call: TRBD2 (5 bases). The CDR3 sequence is 13 residues long. The V end was cut by 4 bases, the J end by 5 bases, with 12 bases between. Germline CDR1 reads SGHNT; CDR2 reads YYREEE (reference sequence).

The J gene is TRBJ1-2, the V gene TRBV7-3; weak D call: TRBD1 (6 bases). The CDR3 covers 13 residues. Trimming pared 3 bases from V and 8 bases from J, leaving 13 bases between. Germline-derived CDR1 and CDR2 are SGHTA and FQGTGA. CDR3 DNA sequence: TGTGCCAGCAGCTTCCAAGGGGGGGAAGGCTACACCTTC. Protein sequence: CASSFQGGEGYTF.